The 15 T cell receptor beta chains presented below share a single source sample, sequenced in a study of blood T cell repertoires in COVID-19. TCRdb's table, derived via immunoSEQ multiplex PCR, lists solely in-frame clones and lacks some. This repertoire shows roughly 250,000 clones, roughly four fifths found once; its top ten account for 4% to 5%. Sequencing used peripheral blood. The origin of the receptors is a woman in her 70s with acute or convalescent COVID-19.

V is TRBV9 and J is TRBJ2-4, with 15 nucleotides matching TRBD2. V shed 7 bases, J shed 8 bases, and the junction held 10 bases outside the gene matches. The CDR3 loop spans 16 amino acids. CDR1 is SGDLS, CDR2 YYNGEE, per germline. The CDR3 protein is CASSQGLAGGWDIQYF. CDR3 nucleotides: TGTGCCAGCTCCCAGGGACTAGCGGGGGGATGGGACATTCAGTACTTC.

The CDR3 region is CATSRDQGYGNTIYF. The CDR3 nucleotides read TGTGCCACCAGCAGAGATCAGGGCTATGGAAACACCATATATTTT. The chain couples TRBV15 to TRBJ1-3, with D perhaps matching TRBD1 (5 bases). In germline, CDR1 is LNHNV, CDR2 YYDKDF (reference sequence). V gave up 0 bases and J gave up 3 bases, with 9 bases separating them. The CDR3 runs 15 residues.

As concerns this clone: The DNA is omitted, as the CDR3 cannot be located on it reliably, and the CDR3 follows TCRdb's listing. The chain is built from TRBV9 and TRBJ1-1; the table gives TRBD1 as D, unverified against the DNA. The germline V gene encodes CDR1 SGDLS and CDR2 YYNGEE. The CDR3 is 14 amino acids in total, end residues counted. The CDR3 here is CASSVATGTGKNFF.

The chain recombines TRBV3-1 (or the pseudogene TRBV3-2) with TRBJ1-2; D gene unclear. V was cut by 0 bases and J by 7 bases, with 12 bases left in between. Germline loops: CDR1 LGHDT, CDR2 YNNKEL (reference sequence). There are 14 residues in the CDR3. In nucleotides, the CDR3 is TGTGCCAGCAGCCAAGAACAAAGGACTGGTGGCTACACCTTC. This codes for CASSQEQRTGGYTF.

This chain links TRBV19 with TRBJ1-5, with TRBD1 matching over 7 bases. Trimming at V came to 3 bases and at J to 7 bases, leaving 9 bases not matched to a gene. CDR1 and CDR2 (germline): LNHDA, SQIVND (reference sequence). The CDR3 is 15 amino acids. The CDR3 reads CASSIYDRVEQPQHF. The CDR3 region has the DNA TGTGCCAGTAGTATCTATGACAGGGTAGAGCAGCCCCAGCATTTT.

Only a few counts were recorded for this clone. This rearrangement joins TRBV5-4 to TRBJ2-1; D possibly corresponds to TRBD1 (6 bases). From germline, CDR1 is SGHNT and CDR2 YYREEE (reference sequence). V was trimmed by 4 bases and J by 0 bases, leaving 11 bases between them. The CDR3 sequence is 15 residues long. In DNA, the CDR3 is TGTGCCAGCAGCAGGGACACCAGCTCCTACAATGAGCAGTTCTTC. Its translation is CASSRDTSSYNEQFF.

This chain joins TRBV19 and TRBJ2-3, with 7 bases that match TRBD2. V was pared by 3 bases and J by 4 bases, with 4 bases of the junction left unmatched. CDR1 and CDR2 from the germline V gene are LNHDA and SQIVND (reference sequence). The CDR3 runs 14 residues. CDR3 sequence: CASSIVGGPDTQYF. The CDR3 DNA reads TGTGCCAGTAGTATCGTGGGAGGGCCAGATACGCAGTATTTT.

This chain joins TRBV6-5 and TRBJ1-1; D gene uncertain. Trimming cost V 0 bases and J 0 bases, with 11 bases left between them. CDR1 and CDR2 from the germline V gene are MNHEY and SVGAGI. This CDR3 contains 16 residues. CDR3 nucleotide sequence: TGTGCCAGCAGTTACTCGTCACAAACGCTGAACACTGAAGCTTTCTTT. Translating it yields CASSYSSQTLNTEAFF.

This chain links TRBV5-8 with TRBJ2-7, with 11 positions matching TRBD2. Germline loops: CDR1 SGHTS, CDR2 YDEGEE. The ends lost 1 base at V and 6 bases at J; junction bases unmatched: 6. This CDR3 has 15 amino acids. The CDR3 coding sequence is TGTGCCAGCAGCTTGAGGCTAGCGGGAGGTCTCGAGCAGTACTTC. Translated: CASSLRLAGGLEQYF.

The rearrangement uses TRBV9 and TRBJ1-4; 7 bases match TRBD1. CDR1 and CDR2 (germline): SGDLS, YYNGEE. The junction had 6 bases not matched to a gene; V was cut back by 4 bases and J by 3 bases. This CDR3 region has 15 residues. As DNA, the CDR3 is TGTGCCAGCAGCTACGACAGGGCTTCTAATGAAAAACTGTTTTTT. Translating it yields CASSYDRASNEKLFF.

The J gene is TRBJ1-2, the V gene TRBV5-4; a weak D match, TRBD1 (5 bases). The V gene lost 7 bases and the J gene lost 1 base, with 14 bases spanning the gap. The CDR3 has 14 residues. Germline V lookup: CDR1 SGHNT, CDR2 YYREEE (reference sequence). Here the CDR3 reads CASRTDTLNYGYTF. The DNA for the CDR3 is TGTGCCAGCCGGACGGACACTCTTAACTATGGCTACACCTTC.

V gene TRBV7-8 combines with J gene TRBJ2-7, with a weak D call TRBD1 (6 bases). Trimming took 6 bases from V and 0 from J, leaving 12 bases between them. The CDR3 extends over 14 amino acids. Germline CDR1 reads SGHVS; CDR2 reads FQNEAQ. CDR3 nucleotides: TGTGCCAGCAGACCCTACAGGGACTCCTACGAGCAGTACTTC. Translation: CASRPYRDSYEQYF.

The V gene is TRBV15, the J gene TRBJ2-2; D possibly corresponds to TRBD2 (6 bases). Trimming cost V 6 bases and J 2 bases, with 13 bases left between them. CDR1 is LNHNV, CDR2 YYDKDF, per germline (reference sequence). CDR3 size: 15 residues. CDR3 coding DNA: TGTGCCACCAGACCAGGCGGGGTAAACACCGGGGAGCTGTTTTTT. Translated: CATRPGGVNTGELFF.

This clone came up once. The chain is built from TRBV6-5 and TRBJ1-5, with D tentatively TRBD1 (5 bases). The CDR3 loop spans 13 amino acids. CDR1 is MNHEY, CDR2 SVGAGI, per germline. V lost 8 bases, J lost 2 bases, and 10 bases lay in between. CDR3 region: CASAGSGNQPQHF. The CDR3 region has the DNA TGTGCCAGCGCAGGGTCGGGCAATCAGCCCCAGCATTTT.

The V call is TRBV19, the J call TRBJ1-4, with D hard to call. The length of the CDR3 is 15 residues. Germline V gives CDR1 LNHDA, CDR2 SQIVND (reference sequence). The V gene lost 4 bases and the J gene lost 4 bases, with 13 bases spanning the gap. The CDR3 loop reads CASSRAVVRNEKLFF. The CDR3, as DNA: TGTGCCAGTAGTAGGGCCGTTGTACGTAATGAAAAACTGTTTTTT.